One and the same sample provided the 8 T cell receptor beta chains below, sequenced in a study of beta chain features in type 1 diabetes. Study outcomes and limitations: Significant though moderate, a shortening of TCRB CDR3s appeared in all four CD4+ subsets of Type 1 diabetes patients.

These receptors have no known antigen. Reverse transcribing all isolated RNA meant expressed TCRB transcripts were sequenced. Some clones are missing from TCRdb's copy, which holds only in-frame ones; the method was immunoSEQ multiplex PCR. This table has about 360,000 clones, 10% to 15% appearing once. The sequenced sample consisted of naive CD4+ T cells from blood. These receptors were taken from a woman aged 18-30 years with type 1 diabetes.

This clone showed up just a few times. V gene TRBV7-2 combines with J gene TRBJ2-3; no definite D call. V lost 3 bases and J lost 10, with 8 bases in between. The CDR3 is made up of 11 amino acids. CDR1 SGHTA and CDR2 FQGNSA come from the germline V gene. The CDR3 reads CASSFQAPQYF. As DNA, the CDR3 is TGTGCCAGCAGCTTCCAGGCCCCGCAGTATTTT.

The chain carries TRBV7-2 and TRBJ1-2, with 12 bases lining up with TRBD1. CDR3 length: 18 amino acids. Germline values: CDR1 SGHTA, CDR2 FQGNSA. V was clipped by 0 bases and J by 5 bases; unmatched bases: 10. The CDR3 bases are TGTGCCAGCAGCTTAGCTTCCGGGACAGGGGGCGCAGGGTATGGCTACACCTTC. Its protein is CASSLASGTGGAGYGYTF.

This clone was counted a few times. The chain is built from TRBV29-1 and TRBJ1-2; tentative D call: TRBD1 (6 bases). Between the trimmed V and J ends, which lost 4 bases and 8 bases, there was a span of 11 bases. This CDR3 has 11 residues. Germline CDR1 SQVTM, CDR2 ANQGSEA. The DNA of the CDR3 is TGCAGCGTTGGACAGGACTGGGGCTACACCTTC. Protein product: CSVGQDWGYTF. The complete variable domain, with remaining parts taken from reference TRBV29-1 and TRBJ1-2, reads SAVISQKPSRDICQRGTSLTIQCQVDSQVTMMFWYRQQPGQSLTLIATANQGSEATYESGFVIDKFPISRPNLTFSTLTVSNMSPEDSSIYLCSVGQDWGYTFGSGTRLTVV.

The CDR3 nucleotides read TGTGCCTGGAGTTTGGGGGAGGATCAGCCCCAGCATTTT. Its translation is CAWSLGEDQPQHF. The rearrangement uses TRBV30 and TRBJ1-5, with a tentative D call TRBD1 (5 bases). The germline gives CDR1 GTSNPN, CDR2 SVGIG (reference sequence). V lost 2 bases to trimming and J lost 5 bases, with 10 bases between them. The CDR3 spans 13 residues.

This clone was counted only a few times. This sample includes further DNA sequences coding for the same CDR3. In DNA form, the CDR3 reads TGTGCCAGCAGCTTAGTCCGAGAGACCCAGTACTTC. Translated, it gives CASSLVRETQYF. The rearrangement joins TRBV11-2 to TRBJ2-5; no clear D gene. The germline V gene encodes CDR1 SGHAT and CDR2 FQNNGV. The CDR3 spans 12 residues. The V end was cut by 1 base, the J end by 4 bases, with 4 bases between.

The CDR3 DNA is TGTGCCAGCAGTCCTCCGGGGACAGGGAGGGGCGAGCAGTACTTC. Translated, it gives CASSPPGTGRGEQYF. The gene calls are TRBV6-5 and TRBJ2-7, with 9 bases identical to TRBD1. There are 15 residues in the CDR3. CDR1 and CDR2 (germline): MNHEY, SVGAGI. After removal of 5 bases from V and 6 bases from J, the junction contained 11 bases not matched to a gene.

The J gene is TRBJ2-3, the V gene TRBV1; the listed D gene, TRBD2, was not tested against the DNA. TRBV1 is reported as a pseudogene. The CDR3 totals 16 residues. The CDR3 region is CTSSQAGGAGTDTQYF. The CDR3, as DNA: TGCACCAGCAGCCAAGCCGGAGGGGCCGGGACAGATACGCAGTATTTT.

The chain combines TRBV4-1 with TRBJ1-2; 10 bases are shared with TRBD1. The CDR3 spans 16 residues. With V trimmed by 1 base and J by 6 bases, 8 bases remained unmatched. Germline V gene lookup returns CDR1 MGHRA and CDR2 YSYEKL. CDR3 loop: CASSQGRGQGIHGYTF. For the CDR3, the DNA is TGCGCCAGCAGCCAAGGTCGGGGACAGGGGATTCATGGCTACACCTTC.